Each of the 31 T cell receptor beta chains below was sequenced from the same sample in a study of OX40 agonist ivuxolimab in advanced cancers. Some clones are missing from TCRdb's copy, which holds only in-frame ones; the method was immunoSEQ multiplex PCR. The sample shows roughly 72,000 clones, 85% to 90% of them seen only once. This sample comprised CD4+ or CD8+ T cells sorted from blood, obtained in a trial of the OX40 agonist ivuxolimab. The receptors were gathered from an adult with an advanced solid tumor such as melanoma, head and neck, liver or kidney cancer.

V usage is TRBV7-9 and J usage is TRBJ2-7, with 7 bases that match TRBD1. Germline lookup yields CDR1 SEHNR and CDR2 FQNEAQ (reference sequence). The V segment lost 1 base and the J segment 0 bases; nucleotides outside the gene matches: 0. This CDR3 has 14 amino acids. Written as DNA, the CDR3 is TGTGCCAGCAGCTTAGGGGACAGCTCCTACGAGCAGTACTTC. Translation: CASSLGDSSYEQYF.

The V and J genes are TRBV6-4 and TRBJ2-7; 10 bases match TRBD1. Germline V gene data show CDR1 as MRHNA and CDR2 as SNTAGT. This CDR3 comprises 14 residues. V trimming: 6 bases; J trimming: 4 bases; junction bases outside the gene matches: 6. CDR3 protein: CASRNPGQGYEQYF. The CDR3 bases are TGTGCCAGCAGGAACCCGGGACAGGGGTACGAGCAGTACTTC.

The genes are TRBV18 and TRBJ2-2; D possibly corresponds to TRBD2 (5 bases). CDR1 is KGHSH and CDR2 is LQKENI in the germline V gene. V lost 0 bases and J 1 base, leaving 9 bases between the germline ends. The CDR3 runs 16 residues. CDR3 sequence reads: CASSPPAGLNTGELFF. As DNA, the CDR3 is TGTGCCAGCTCACCACCGGCGGGCCTGAACACCGGGGAGCTGTTTTTT.

The V gene is TRBV27, the J gene TRBJ1-2; 7 bases are a match to TRBD1. Per germline, CDR1 MNHEY and CDR2 SMNVEV (reference sequence). The CDR3 totals 15 residues. Trimming cost V 6 bases and J 6 bases; bases outside gene matches: 13. The CDR3 reads CASSQIPQGEDGYTF. The CDR3, as DNA: TGTGCCAGCAGCCAAATCCCGCAGGGGGAGGATGGCTACACCTTC.

The chain combines TRBV28 with TRBJ2-2; TRBD1 is a possible D gene (6 bases). The CDR3 covers 14 residues. Germline-derived CDR1 and CDR2 are MDHEN and SYDVKM. V dropped 1 base and J dropped 6 bases, with 9 bases sitting between them. The CDR3 loop reads CASSLYRASGELFF. CDR3 bases: TGTGCCAGCAGTTTATACAGGGCGTCCGGGGAGCTGTTTTTT.

This clone occurred once. CDR3 in amino acids: CASSSIRDGSYEQYF. DNA of the CDR3: TGTGCCAGCAGTTCAATCCGGGACGGGAGCTACGAGCAGTACTTC. The chain has TRBV6-6 and TRBJ2-5; weak D call: TRBD2 (6 bases). The end of the DNA fits TRBJ2-7 better, so the J call may be wrong. The CDR3 consists of 15 residues. Germline V lookup: CDR1 MNHNY, CDR2 SVGAGI (reference sequence).

The J gene is TRBJ1-2, the V gene TRBV5-5, with D perhaps matching TRBD1 (5 bases). Germline V gives CDR1 SGHKS, CDR2 YYEKEE (reference sequence). Trimming left V 1 base short and J 1 base short, with 8 bases between. This CDR3 contains 14 residues. The CDR3 sequence: CASSLRQINYGYTF. The DNA for the CDR3 is TGTGCCAGCAGCTTGCGACAGATTAACTATGGCTACACCTTC.

This clone occurred once. The CDR3 reads CASSLGDQSYQETQYF. CDR3 DNA sequence: TGCGCCAGCAGCTTGGGGGACCAGAGTTACCAAGAGACCCAGTACTTC. The chain couples TRBV5-1 to TRBJ2-5; either TRBD1 or TRBD2 may supply D (5 bases each). CDR3 length equals 16 residues. Trimming took 0 bases from V and 0 from J, leaving 12 bases between them. Germline CDR1 is SGHRS and CDR2 is YFSETQ.

The chain carries TRBV4-2 and TRBJ2-7; D possibly corresponds to TRBD2 (5 bases). The CDR3 extends over 14 amino acids. V was pared by 0 bases and J by 7 bases, with 13 bases between. CDR1 is LGHNA, CDR2 YNFKEQ, per germline. The CDR3 nucleotides are TGTGCCAGCAGCCAAGATTTTGAGGCGGGTGAGCAGTACTTC. Encoded protein: CASSQDFEAGEQYF.

The chain joins TRBV5-4 to TRBJ2-1; 13 bases fit TRBD2. V dropped 4 bases and J dropped 8; count of bases not matched to a gene: 6. Germline V gene lookup returns CDR1 SGHNT and CDR2 YYREEE (reference sequence). The CDR3 is 15 amino acids. CDR3 nucleotides: TGTGCCAGCAGCCCGGGACTAGCGGGATCATATGAGCAGTTCTTC. It is translated as CASSPGLAGSYEQFF.

This chain joins TRBV5-1 and TRBJ2-1, with a weak D call TRBD1 (7 bases). CDR1 is SGHRS, CDR2 YFSETQ, per germline. Trimming took 4 bases from V and 5 from J, leaving 13 bases between them. The CDR3 runs 14 residues. The CDR3 is CASSLGGQHNEQFF. DNA for the CDR3: TGCGCCAGCAGCCTGGGGGGACAGCACAATGAGCAGTTCTTC.

In its sample, this clone was seen many times. The chain couples TRBV7-9 to TRBJ2-7, with a tentative D call TRBD1 (6 bases). The V end was cut by 5 bases, the J end by 7 bases, with 21 bases between. CDR1 and CDR2 from the germline V gene are SEHNR and FQNEAQ (reference sequence). There are 15 residues in the CDR3. CDR3 DNA: TGTGCCAGCAGCCCCATGGACAGACCTTCGGGGGAGCAGTACTTC. As protein: CASSPMDRPSGEQYF.

The V gene is TRBV27, the J gene TRBJ1-5; D is undetermined. The ends were cut back, 3 bases at V and 5 bases at J, with 11 bases in the middle. CDR1 is MNHEY and CDR2 is SMNVEV in the germline V gene (reference sequence). This CDR3 region has 14 residues. CDR3 coding DNA: TGTGCCAGCAGTTTCCGCCGGTACGATCAGCCCCAGCATTTT. Translation gives CASSFRRYDQPQHF.

V gene TRBV7-9 combines with J gene TRBJ2-5; 9 bases match TRBD1. The length of the CDR3 is 15 residues. Germline CDR1 reads SEHNR; CDR2 reads FQNEAQ (reference sequence). The ends lost 4 bases at V and 5 bases at J; junction bases unmatched: 8. CDR3 amino acids: CASSYRGQGTETQYF. The CDR3 coding sequence is TGTGCCAGCAGCTACAGGGGGCAGGGCACGGAGACCCAGTACTTC.

This clone was picked up a small number of times. The chain has TRBV13 and TRBJ2-7; tentatively, D is TRBD1 or TRBD2 (5 bases each). The V end lost 4 bases, the J end lost 3 bases, and 22 bases lay between the germline ends. CDR1 and CDR2 from the germline V gene are PRHDT and FYEKMQ (reference sequence). The length of the CDR3 is 17 residues. CDR3 amino acids: CASSWRVKGTQDYEQYF. The CDR3 DNA follows: TGTGCCAGCAGCTGGCGGGTTAAAGGGACGCAAGACTACGAGCAGTACTTC.

CDR3 loop: CASSLFPVNYGYTF. DNA of the CDR3: TGTGCCAGCAGCTTATTCCCAGTTAACTATGGCTACACCTTC. The rearrangement uses TRBV11-2 and TRBJ1-2; D call uncertain. The CDR3 loop spans 14 amino acids. Per germline, CDR1 SGHAT and CDR2 FQNNGV. Between the trimmed V and J ends, which lost 2 bases and 1 base, there was a span of 8 bases.

This chain connects TRBV29-1 to TRBJ1-1; 11 nucleotides line up with TRBD1. The CDR3 runs to 14 residues. Germline trimming cut 4 bases from V and 8 bases from J; bases unmatched to any gene: 9. Germline V CDR1 and CDR2: SQVTM, ANQGSEA. Here the CDR3 reads CSVVGWGQGEEAFF. DNA of the CDR3: TGCAGCGTTGTGGGTTGGGGACAGGGGGAAGAAGCTTTCTTT.

The rearrangement uses TRBV7-2 and TRBJ1-2; perhaps TRBD1 as D (6 bases). The CDR3 covers 17 residues. Germline V gives CDR1 SGHTA, CDR2 FQGNSA. Trimming removed 5 bases at V and 5 bases at J, with 24 bases between. CDR3 amino acids: CASSPISGRGRKYGYTF. CDR3 nucleotides: TGTGCCAGCAGCCCTATATCGGGCAGGGGTCGGAAGTATGGCTACACCTTC.

The chain joins TRBV7-2 to TRBJ2-5; TRBD1 aligns across 9 bases. The J call may be incorrect, as the DNA end agrees better with TRBJ2-7. Per germline, CDR1 SGHTA and CDR2 FQGNSA. The CDR3 extends over 14 amino acids. CDR3: CASRYRQGVDEQYF. The CDR3 bases are TGTGCCAGCAGGTATCGACAGGGGGTGGACGAGCAGTACTTC.

The rearrangement uses TRBV6-6 and TRBJ1-6; unclear D gene. V was cut by 6 bases and J by 10 bases, with 10 bases left in between. Germline V gene sequence: CDR1 MNHNY, CDR2 SVGAGI (reference sequence). CDR3 length: 12 residues. The CDR3 spells CASSPEESPLHF. DNA of the CDR3: TGTGCCAGCAGCCCAGAGGAGTCACCCCTCCACTTT.

The genes are TRBV6-1 and TRBJ1-1; the D gene is possibly TRBD1 (5 bases). V was trimmed by 4 bases and J by 2 bases, leaving 17 bases between them. The germline V gene encodes CDR1 MNHNS and CDR2 SASEGT. This CDR3 is built from 16 residues. CDR3 region: CASSGGTPVTNTEAFF. CDR3 nucleotides: TGTGCCAGCAGTGGCGGGACCCCGGTCACCAACACTGAAGCTTTCTTT.

V usage is TRBV4-1 and J usage is TRBJ1-3; D possibly corresponds to TRBD1 (6 bases). The CDR3 length is 17 residues. Germline CDR1 reads MGHRA; CDR2 reads YSYEKL. V lost 5 bases to trimming and J lost 0 bases, with 17 bases between them. CDR3 DNA sequence: TGCGCCAGCAGCAGGGAAGGACAGAGGAGCTCTGGAAACACCATATATTTT. The encoded protein is CASSREGQRSSGNTIYF.

The chain carries TRBV2 and TRBJ2-1; D is perhaps TRBD2 (5 bases). The V gene's germline CDR1 is SNHLY and CDR2 FYNNEI. Trimming removed 4 bases from V and 8 bases from J, with 21 bases in between. The CDR3 runs to 16 residues. The CDR3 nucleotides read TGTGCCAGCAGTGCTACCCGGGAATGGATACTCGATGAGCAGTTCTTC. This sequence encodes CASSATREWILDEQFF.

The rearrangement joins TRBV6-5 to TRBJ2-2; D may be TRBD1 (5 bases). Trimming took off 7 bases at V and 2 bases at J, with 8 bases between the two ends. Germline loops: CDR1 MNHEY, CDR2 SVGAGI. This CDR3 spans 13 amino acids. CDR3: CASKGVNTGELFF. CDR3 DNA sequence: TGTGCCAGCAAAGGGGTCAACACCGGGGAGCTGTTTTTT.

CDR3 amino acids: CASSLGRTRPPADTQYF. The CDR3 DNA reads TGCGCCAGCAGCCTCGGAAGGACTCGTCCCCCGGCAGATACGCAGTATTTT. The rearrangement links TRBV4-1 to TRBJ2-3; D perhaps matches TRBD2 (5 bases). The CDR3 extends over 17 amino acids. Germline assignment: CDR1 MGHRA and CDR2 YSYEKL. The ends were cut back, 4 bases at V and 4 bases at J, with 21 bases in the middle.

Only one count was recorded for this clone. Compared with germline, one end of the junction differs, possibly owing to a read error. CDR3 nucleotides: TGTGCCAGCAGTTATGACGGGAGGACCAACTACAATGAGCAGTTCTTC. Its protein is CASSYDGRTNYNEQFF. This chain connects TRBV10-3 to TRBJ2-1; 7 bases agree with TRBD2. The CDR3 is 16 residues long. Germline V gene sequence: CDR1 ENHRY, CDR2 SYGVKD.

V gene TRBV5-6 combines with J gene TRBJ2-6; 10 bases line up with TRBD2. This CDR3 comprises 18 residues. Germline loops: CDR1 SGHDT, CDR2 YYEEEE. V lost 3 bases and J lost 1; bases outside the gene matches: 7. CDR3 coding DNA: TGTGCCAGCAGCTACGGACTAGCGGACTCTTCTGGGGCCAACGTCCTGACTTTC. Translating gives CASSYGLADSSGANVLTF.

This chain joins TRBV7-9 and TRBJ2-2; 10 nucleotides align to TRBD1. The CDR3 contains 16 residues. Germline V gives CDR1 SEHNR, CDR2 FQNEAQ (reference sequence). J gave up 3 bases and V 5 bases, and 6 bases lay outside the gene matches. The CDR3 protein is CASSGRQGAHTGELFF. The CDR3 coding sequence is TGTGCCAGCAGCGGGAGACAGGGGGCGCACACCGGGGAGCTGTTTTTT.

The rearrangement uses TRBV18 and TRBJ2-7, with D possibly TRBD2 on 5 matching bases. The V gene lost 3 bases and the J gene lost 7 bases, with 16 bases spanning the gap. This CDR3 has 14 residues. The germline CDR1 and CDR2 sequences are KGHSH and LQKENI. CDR3 DNA: TGTGCCAGCTCACCTTCTAACGGGGTGGGAGAGCAGTACTTC. Residues: CASSPSNGVGEQYF.

This chain's CDR3 is CASSQAFGTATGQFF. The DNA of the CDR3 is TGCGCCAGCAGCCAAGCCTTCGGGACAGCAACAGGGCAGTTCTTC. V is TRBV4-1 and J is TRBJ2-1, with 7 bases lining up with TRBD1. Germline CDR1 and CDR2: MGHRA and YSYEKL. Trimming took 1 base from V and 12 from J; bases not matched to a gene: 12. The CDR3 is made up of 15 amino acids.

The V gene is TRBV4-1, the J gene TRBJ2-5, with 7 nucleotides matching TRBD2. The CDR3 has 17 amino acids. With 2 bases clipped from V and 4 bases from J, the junction kept 13 bases outside the gene matches. Germline CDR1 and CDR2: MGHRA and YSYEKL. Here the CDR3 DNA reads TGCGCCAGCAGCCAACCCTTAGCGGGCCCTCCGGGAGAGACCCAGTACTTC. Protein product: CASSQPLAGPPGETQYF.